The 5 T cell receptor beta chains below were found in one sample sequenced in a study of blood T cell repertoires in COVID-19. Data came from immunoSEQ multiplex PCR; TCRdb stores just in-frame clones and leaves some out. The data hold about 140,000 clones, with around nine tenths observed a single time. Material for sequencing was peripheral blood. These receptors came from a human donor in a cohort sampled during active COVID-19.

The chain has TRBV5-6 and TRBJ2-3; the D gene is possibly TRBD2 (6 bases). The CDR3 consists of 16 residues. Trimming removed 3 bases at V and 3 bases at J, with 17 bases between. Germline V gene lookup returns CDR1 SGHDT and CDR2 YYEEEE. CDR3 nucleotides: TGTGCCAGCAGCTCCCAGCCAGGCCGGGGGACAGATACGCAGTATTTT. Amino acid sequence: CASSSQPGRGTDTQYF.

There are many counts of this clone. V usage is TRBV6-5 and J usage is TRBJ1-1; TRBD1 aligns across 7 bases. CDR1 and CDR2 from the germline V gene are MNHEY and SVGAGI. J lost 3 bases, V lost 9 bases, and 7 bases had no gene match. There are 13 residues in the CDR3. The CDR3 nucleotides read TGTGCCAGTCGACAGGGACCTCACACTGAAGCTTTCTTT. Translating gives CASRQGPHTEAFF.

This chain joins TRBV28 and TRBJ2-3, with 10 bases lining up with TRBD2. CDR1 and CDR2 (germline): MDHEN, SYDVKM. Trimming took 8 bases from V and 2 from J; bases not matched to a gene: 7. There are 15 residues in the CDR3. CDR3 protein: CASLSSGGITDTQYF. In DNA form, the CDR3 reads TGTGCCAGCTTAAGTAGCGGGGGGATCACAGATACGCAGTATTTT. Based on the CDR3 plus reference TRBV28 and TRBJ2-3, the full variable domain is DVKVTQSSRYLVKRTGEKVFLECVQDMDHENMFWYRQDPGLGLRLIYFSYDVKMKEKGDIPEGYSVSREKKERFSLILESASTNQTSMYLCASLSSGGITDTQYFGPGTRLTVL.

This clone was observed once. The J gene is TRBJ2-3, the V gene TRBV6-2 or TRBV6-3; 15 bases line up with TRBD2. Trimming took 4 bases from V and 6 from J; bases not matched to a gene: 5. The CDR3 spans 16 residues. Looked up from germline, CDR1 is MNHEY and CDR2 is SVGEGT. The CDR3 reads CASSWTSGGAWDTQYF. CDR3 in DNA: TGTGCCAGCAGTTGGACTAGCGGGGGGGCCTGGGATACGCAGTATTTT.

The rearrangement links TRBV7-2 to TRBJ2-7; 14 nucleotides agree with TRBD2. V was pared by 4 bases and J by 4 bases, with 3 bases of the junction left unmatched. CDR1 is SGHTA and CDR2 is FQGNSA in the germline V gene. CDR3 length equals 15 residues. The CDR3 DNA follows: TGTGCCAGCAGCTGGGGACTAGCGGGGGTATACGAGCAGTACTTC. Amino acid sequence: CASSWGLAGVYEQYF.